This is a list of T cell receptor beta chains from one sample in a study of cytotoxic CD8 clonotypes in ibrutinib-treated CLL. The table came from immunoSEQ multiplex PCR; TCRdb's copy has only in-frame clones and leaves some out. The data hold under 300,000 clones, with under 80% observed a single time. The starting material was PBMCs, obtained after 24 months of ibrutinib treatment. The receptors originated from a human donor with chronic lymphocytic leukemia. Both conserved end residues are part of each CDR3. D genes are given only for firm matches. Where a row states a size, it is once, few, many or the class of an expanded clone; other rows omit it.

d_gene	v_gene	abundance	j_gene	CDR3nt	CDR3aa
.	TRBV4-3	.	TRBJ2-7	TGCGCCAGCAGCCAAGAGCCCTTACCTAGATACGAGCAGTACTTC	CASSQEPLPRYEQYF
.	TRBV20-1	.	TRBJ1-4	TGCAGTGCCCTAAGGGGTGAAAAACTGTTTTTT	CSALRGEKLFF
TRBD1	TRBV27	.	TRBJ1-4	TGTGCCAGCAGTTACAGGGGGCGTAATGAAAAACTGTTTTTT	CASSYRGRNEKLFF
.	TRBV27	.	TRBJ2-1	TGTGCCAGCAGTTTACTGGGTTTCTACAATGAGCAGTTCTTC	CASSLLGFYNEQFF
TRBD1	TRBV6-5	few	TRBJ2-7	TGTGCCGCATGGGGACAGGGAACCTACGAGCAGTACTTC	CAAWGQGTYEQYF
TRBD2	TRBV28	.	TRBJ2-7	TGTGCCAGCAAGCTCCCCCCGGGACTAGCGGGAGACAACGAGCAGTACTTC	CASKLPPGLAGDNEQYF
.	TRBV28	.	TRBJ1-1	TGTGCCAGCAGTTTATGGGGGGACACTGAAGCTTTCTTT	CASSLWGDTEAFF
.	TRBV27	.	TRBJ2-5	TGTGCCACCGTTAGGGGAGAGACCCAGTACTTC	CATVRGETQYF
.	TRBV29-1	.	TRBJ1-1	TGCAGCGCCCGCCGCTATACAGGGATCACTGAAGCTTTCTTT	CSARRYTGITEAFF
.	TRBV11-2	.	TRBJ1-1	TGTGCCAGCAGCTTAGCCCTTTTACGTCAGGACACTGAAGCTTTCTTT	CASSLALLRQDTEAFF
TRBD1	TRBV27	.	TRBJ1-2	TGTGCCAGCAGTTCAACCACAGGGGTGAGTGGCTACACCTTC	CASSSTTGVSGYTF
TRBD1	TRBV27	.	TRBJ1-2	TGTGCCAGCAGTGGGACAGGATCTAACTATGGCTACACCTTC	CASSGTGSNYGYTF
.	TRBV10-3	.	TRBJ2-2	TGTGCCATCAGTGGGGACGGGGCGAACACCGGGGAGCTGTTTTTT	CAISGDGANTGELFF
.	TRBV11-2	.	TRBJ1-4	TGTGCCAGCAGCTTATCCCAGATGAAGGAAAAACTGTTTTTT	CASSLSQMKEKLFF
.	TRBV6-5	once	TRBJ2-1	TGTGCCAGCAGTAACAGACCGAATGAGCAGTTCTTC	CASSNRPNEQFF